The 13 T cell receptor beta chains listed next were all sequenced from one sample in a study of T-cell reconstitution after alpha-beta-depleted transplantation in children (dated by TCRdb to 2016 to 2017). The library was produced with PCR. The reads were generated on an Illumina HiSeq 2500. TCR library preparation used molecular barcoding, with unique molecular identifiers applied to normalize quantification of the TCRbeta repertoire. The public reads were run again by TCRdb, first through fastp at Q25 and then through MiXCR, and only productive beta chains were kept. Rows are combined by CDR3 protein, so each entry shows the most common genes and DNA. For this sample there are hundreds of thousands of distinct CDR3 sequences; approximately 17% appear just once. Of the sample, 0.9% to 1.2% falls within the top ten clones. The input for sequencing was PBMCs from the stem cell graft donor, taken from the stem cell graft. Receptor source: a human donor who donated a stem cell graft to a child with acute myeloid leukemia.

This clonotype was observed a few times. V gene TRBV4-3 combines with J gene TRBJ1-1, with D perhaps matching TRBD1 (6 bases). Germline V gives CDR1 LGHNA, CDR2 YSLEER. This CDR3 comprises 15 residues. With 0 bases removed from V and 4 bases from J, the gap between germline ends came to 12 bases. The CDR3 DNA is TGCGCCAGCAGCCAAGACGCGACAGGCTTCACTGAAGCTTTCTTT. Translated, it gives CASSQDATGFTEAFF.

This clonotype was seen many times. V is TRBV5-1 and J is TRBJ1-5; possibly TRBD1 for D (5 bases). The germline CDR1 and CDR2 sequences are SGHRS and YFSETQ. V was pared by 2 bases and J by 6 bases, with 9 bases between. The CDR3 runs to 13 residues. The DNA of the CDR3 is TGCGCCAGCAGCTTAACAGGTTTTCAGCCCCAGCATTTT. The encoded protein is CASSLTGFQPQHF.

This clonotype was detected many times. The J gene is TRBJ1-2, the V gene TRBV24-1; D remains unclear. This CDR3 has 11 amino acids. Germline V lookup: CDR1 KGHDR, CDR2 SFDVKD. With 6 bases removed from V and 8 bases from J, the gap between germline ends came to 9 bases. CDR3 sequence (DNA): TGTGCCACCAGTACGAACGACGGCTACACCTTC. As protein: CATSTNDGYTF.

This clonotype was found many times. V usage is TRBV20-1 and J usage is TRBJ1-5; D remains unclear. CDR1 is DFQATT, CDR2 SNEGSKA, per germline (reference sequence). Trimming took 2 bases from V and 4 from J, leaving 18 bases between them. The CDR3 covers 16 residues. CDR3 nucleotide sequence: TGCAGTGCTAGAAGGAGGGCGTCTCCAAGAAATCAGCCCCAGCATTTT. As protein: CSARRRASPRNQPQHF.

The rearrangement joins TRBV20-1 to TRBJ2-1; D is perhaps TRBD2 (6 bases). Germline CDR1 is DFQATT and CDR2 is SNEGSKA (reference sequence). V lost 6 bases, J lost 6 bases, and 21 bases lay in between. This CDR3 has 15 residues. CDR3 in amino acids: CSAINSPLARNEQFF. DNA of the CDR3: TGCAGTGCCATAAATTCCCCACTAGCCCGCAATGAGCAGTTCTTC.

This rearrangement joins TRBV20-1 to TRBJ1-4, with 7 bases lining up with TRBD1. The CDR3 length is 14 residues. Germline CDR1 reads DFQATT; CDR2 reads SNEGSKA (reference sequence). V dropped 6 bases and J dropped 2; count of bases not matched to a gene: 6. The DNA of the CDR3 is TGCAGTGCCAGCACAGGGGACACTAATGAAAAACTGTTTTTT. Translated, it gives CSASTGDTNEKLFF.

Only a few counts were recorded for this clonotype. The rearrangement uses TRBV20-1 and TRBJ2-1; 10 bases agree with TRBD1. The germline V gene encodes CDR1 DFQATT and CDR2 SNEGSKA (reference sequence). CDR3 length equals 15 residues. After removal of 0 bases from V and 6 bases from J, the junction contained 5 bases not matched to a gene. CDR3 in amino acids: CSARDWGQGRNEQFF. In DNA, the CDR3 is TGCAGTGCTAGAGATTGGGGACAGGGGCGCAATGAGCAGTTCTTC.

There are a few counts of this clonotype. The CDR3 DNA follows: TGTGCCAGTAAAGTGTACAGACAGGGCCGCAATGAGCAGTTCTTC. Its protein is CASKVYRQGRNEQFF. The V call is TRBV18, the J call TRBJ2-1; 7 nucleotides agree with TRBD1. V shed 9 bases and J 6 bases; nucleotides not matched to a gene: 14. This CDR3 spans 15 amino acids. From germline, CDR1 is KGHSH and CDR2 LQKENI.

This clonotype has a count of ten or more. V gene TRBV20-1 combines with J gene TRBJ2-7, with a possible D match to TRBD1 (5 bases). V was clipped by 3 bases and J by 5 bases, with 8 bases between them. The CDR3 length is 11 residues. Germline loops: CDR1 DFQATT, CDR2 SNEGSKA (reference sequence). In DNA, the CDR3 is TGCAGTGCTAGTGGGGCTCACGAGCAGTACTTC. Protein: CSASGAHEQYF.

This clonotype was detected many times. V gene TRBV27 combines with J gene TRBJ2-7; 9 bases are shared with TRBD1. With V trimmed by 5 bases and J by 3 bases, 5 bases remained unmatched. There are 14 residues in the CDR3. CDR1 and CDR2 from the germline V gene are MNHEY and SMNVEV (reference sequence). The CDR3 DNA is TGTGCCAGCAGTCCGGGACAGGGTTTCTACGAGCAGTACTTC. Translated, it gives CASSPGQGFYEQYF.

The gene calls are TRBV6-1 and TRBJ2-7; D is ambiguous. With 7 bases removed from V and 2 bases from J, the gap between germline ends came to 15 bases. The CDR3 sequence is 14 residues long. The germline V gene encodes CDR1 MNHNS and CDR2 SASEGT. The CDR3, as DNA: TGTGCCAGCACCCCCGTGGGTGGAACCTACGAGCAGTACTTC. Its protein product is CASTPVGGTYEQYF.

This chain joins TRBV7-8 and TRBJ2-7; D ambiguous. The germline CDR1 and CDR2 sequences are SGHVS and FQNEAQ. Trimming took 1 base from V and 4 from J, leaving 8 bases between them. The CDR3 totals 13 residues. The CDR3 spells CASSLVWGYEQYF. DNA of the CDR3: TGTGCCAGCAGCTTAGTTTGGGGTTACGAGCAGTACTTC.

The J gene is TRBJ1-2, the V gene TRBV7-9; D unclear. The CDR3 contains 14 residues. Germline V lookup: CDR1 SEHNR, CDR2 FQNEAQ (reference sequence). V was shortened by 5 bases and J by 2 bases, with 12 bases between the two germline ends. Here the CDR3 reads CASSRDTENYGYTF. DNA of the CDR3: TGTGCCAGCAGCCGAGATACAGAGAACTATGGCTACACCTTC.